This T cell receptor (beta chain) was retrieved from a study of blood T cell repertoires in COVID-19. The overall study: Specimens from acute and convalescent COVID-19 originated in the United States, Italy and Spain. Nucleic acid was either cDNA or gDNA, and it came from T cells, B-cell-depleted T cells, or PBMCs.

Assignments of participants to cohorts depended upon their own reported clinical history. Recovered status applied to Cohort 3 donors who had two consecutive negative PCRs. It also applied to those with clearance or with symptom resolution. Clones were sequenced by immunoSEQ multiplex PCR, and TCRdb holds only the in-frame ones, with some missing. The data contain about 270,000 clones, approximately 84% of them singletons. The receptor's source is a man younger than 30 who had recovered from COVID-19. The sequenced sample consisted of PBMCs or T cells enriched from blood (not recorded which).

The CDR3, as DNA: TGCGCCAGCAGCTCAGCGGGATTGGGGCCCGGGGAGCTGTTTTTT. Amino acid sequence: CASSSAGLGPGELFF. The chain recombines TRBV5-1 with TRBJ2-2; 7 bases fit TRBD2. CDR1 is SGHRS and CDR2 is YFSETQ in the germline V gene. The junction had 8 bases not matched to a gene; V was cut back by 3 bases and J by 6 bases. The CDR3 sequence is 15 residues long.